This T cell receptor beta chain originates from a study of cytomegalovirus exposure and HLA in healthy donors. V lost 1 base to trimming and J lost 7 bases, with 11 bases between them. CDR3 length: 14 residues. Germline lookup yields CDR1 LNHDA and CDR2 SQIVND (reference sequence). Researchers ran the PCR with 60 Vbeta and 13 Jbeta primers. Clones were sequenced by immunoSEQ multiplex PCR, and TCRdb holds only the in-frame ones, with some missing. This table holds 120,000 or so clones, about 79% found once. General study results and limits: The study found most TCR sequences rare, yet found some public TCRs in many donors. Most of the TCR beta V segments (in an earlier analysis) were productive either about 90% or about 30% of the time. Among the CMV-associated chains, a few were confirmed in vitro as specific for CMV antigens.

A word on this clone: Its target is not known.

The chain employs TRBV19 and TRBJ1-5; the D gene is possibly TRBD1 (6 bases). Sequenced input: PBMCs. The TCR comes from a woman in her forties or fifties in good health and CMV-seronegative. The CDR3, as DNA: TGTGCCAGTAGTATAGTTCAGGGGCAACAGCCCCAGCATTTT. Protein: CASSIVQGQQPQHF. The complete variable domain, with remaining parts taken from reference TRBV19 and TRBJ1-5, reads DGGITQSPKYLFRKEGQNVTLSCEQNLNHDAMYWYRQDPGQGLRLIYYSQIVNDFQKGDIAEGYSVSREKKESFPLTVTSAQKNPTAFYLCASSIVQGQQPQHFGDGTRLSIL.